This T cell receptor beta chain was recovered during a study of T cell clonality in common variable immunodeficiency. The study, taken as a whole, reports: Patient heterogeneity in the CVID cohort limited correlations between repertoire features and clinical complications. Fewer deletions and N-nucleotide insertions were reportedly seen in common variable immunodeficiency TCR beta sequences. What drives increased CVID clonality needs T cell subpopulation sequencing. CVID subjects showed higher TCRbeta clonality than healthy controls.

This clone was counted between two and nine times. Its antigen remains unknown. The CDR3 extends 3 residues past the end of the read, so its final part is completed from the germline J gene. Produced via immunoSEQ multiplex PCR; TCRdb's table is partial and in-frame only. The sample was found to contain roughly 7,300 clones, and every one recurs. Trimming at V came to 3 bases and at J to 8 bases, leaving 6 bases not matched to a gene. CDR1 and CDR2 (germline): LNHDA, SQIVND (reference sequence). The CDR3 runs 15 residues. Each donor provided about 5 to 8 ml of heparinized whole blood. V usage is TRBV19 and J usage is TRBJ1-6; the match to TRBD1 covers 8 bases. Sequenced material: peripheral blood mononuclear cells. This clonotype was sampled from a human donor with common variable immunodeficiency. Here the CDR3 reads CASSIIGQGHSPLHF. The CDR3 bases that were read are TGTGCCAGTAGTATCATCGGACAGGGACATTCACCC. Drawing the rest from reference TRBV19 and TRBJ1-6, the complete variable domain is DGGITQSPKYLFRKEGQNVTLSCEQNLNHDAMYWYRQDPGQGLRLIYYSQIVNDFQKGDIAEGYSVSREKKESFPLTVTSAQKNPTAFYLCASSIIGQGHSPLHFGNGTRLTVT.